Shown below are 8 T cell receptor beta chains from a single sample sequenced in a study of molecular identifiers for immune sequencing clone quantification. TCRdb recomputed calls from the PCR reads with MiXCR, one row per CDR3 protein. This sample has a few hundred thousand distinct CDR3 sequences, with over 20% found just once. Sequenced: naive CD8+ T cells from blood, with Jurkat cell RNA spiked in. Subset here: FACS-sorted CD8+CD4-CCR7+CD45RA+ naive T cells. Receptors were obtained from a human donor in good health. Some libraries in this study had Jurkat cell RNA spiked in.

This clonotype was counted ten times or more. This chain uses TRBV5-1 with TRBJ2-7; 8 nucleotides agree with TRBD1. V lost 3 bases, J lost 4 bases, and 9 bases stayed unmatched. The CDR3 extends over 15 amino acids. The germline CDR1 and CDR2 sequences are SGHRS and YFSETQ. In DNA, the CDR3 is TGCGCCAGCAGCTCCGGACAGGGATTGTTATACGAGCAGTACTTC. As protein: CASSSGQGLLYEQYF.

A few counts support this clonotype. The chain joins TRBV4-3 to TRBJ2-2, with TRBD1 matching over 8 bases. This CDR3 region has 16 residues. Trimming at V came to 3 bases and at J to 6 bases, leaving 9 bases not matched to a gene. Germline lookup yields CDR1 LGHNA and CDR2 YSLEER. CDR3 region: CASSQRNRGYAGELFF. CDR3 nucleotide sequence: TGCGCCAGCAGCCAGAGAAACAGGGGGTATGCCGGGGAGCTGTTTTTT.

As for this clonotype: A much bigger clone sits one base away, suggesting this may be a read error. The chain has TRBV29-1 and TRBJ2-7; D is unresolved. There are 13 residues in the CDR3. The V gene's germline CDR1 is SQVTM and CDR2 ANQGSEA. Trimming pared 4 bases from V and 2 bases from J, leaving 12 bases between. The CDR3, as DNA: TGCAGCGTTGGAGCTACAGAGACCTACGAGCAGTACTTC. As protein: CSVGATETYEQYF.

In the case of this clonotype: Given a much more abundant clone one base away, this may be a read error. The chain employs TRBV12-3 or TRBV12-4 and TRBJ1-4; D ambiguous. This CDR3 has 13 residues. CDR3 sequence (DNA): TGTGCCAGCAGTAGCAATATGGATGAAAAACTGCTTTTT. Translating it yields CASSSNMDEKLLF.

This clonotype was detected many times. The CDR3 here is CAWSPDGGANVLTF. The CDR3 DNA reads as TGTGCCTGGAGCCCAGATGGTGGGGCCAACGTCCTGACTTTC. V and J are TRBV30 and TRBJ2-6; D ambiguous. V was pared by 3 bases and J by 3 bases, with 9 bases between. The CDR3 length is 14 residues. Germline V gene sequence: CDR1 GTSNPN, CDR2 SVGIG (reference sequence).

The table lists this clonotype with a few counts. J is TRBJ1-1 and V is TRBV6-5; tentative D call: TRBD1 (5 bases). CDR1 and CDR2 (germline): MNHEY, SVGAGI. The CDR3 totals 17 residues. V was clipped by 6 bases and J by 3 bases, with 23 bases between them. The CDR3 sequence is CASSPTHFRVTDTEAFF. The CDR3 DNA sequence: TGTGCCAGCAGCCCGACGCACTTCAGGGTTACGGACACTGAAGCTTTCTTT.

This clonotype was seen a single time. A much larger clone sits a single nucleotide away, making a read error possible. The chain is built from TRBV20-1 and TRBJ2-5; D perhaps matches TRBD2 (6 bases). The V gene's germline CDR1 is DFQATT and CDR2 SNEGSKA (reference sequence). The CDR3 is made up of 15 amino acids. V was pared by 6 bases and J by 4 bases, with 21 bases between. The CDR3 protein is CSAARSGWSGETQYF. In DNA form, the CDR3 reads TGCAGTGCCGCCCGTAGCGGATGGTCGGGAGAGACCCAGTACTTC.

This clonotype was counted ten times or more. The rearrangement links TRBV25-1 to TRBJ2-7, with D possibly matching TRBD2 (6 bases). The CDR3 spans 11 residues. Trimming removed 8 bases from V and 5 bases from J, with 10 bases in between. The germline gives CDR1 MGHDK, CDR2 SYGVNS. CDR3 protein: CASAWGDEQYF. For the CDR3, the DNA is TGTGCCAGCGCGTGGGGGGACGAGCAGTACTTC.